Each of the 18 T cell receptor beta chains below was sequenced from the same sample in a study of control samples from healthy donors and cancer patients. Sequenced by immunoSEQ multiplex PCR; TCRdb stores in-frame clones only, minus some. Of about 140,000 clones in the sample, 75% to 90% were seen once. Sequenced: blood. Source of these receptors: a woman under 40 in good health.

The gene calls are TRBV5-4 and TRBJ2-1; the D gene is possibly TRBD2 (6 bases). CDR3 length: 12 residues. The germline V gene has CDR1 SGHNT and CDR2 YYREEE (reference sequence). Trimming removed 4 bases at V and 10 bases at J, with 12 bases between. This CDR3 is CASSQAGLEQFF. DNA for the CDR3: TGTGCCAGCAGCCAAGCCGGACTAGAGCAGTTCTTC.

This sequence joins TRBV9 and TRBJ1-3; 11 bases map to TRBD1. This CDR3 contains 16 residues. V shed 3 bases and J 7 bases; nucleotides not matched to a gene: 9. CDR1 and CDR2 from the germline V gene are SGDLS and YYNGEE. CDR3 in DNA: TGTGCCAGCAGCGCCACGTCCCGGGACAGGGGGAACACCATATATTTT. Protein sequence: CASSATSRDRGNTIYF. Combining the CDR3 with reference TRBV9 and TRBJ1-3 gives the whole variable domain DSGVTQTPKHLITATGQRVTLRCSPRSGDLSVYWYQQSLDQGLQFLIQYYNGEERAKGNILERFSAQQFPDLHSELNLSSLELGDSALYFCASSATSRDRGNTIYFGEGSWLTVV.

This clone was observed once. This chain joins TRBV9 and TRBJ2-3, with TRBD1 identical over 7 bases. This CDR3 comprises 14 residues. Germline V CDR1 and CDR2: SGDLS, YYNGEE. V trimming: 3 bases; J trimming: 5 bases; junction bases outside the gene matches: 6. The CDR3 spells CASSEQGWGDTQYF. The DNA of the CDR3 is TGTGCCAGCAGCGAACAGGGGTGGGGAGATACGCAGTATTTT. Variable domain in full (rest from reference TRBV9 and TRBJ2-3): DSGVTQTPKHLITATGQRVTLRCSPRSGDLSVYWYQQSLDQGLQFLIQYYNGEERAKGNILERFSAQQFPDLHSELNLSSLELGDSALYFCASSEQGWGDTQYFGPGTRLTVL.

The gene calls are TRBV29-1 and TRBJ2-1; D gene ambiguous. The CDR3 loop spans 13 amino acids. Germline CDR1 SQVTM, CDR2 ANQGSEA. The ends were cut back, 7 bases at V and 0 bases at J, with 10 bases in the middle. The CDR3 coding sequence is TGCAGCGCCCGAGTCCTCTCCTACAATGAGCAGTTCTTC. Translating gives CSARVLSYNEQFF.

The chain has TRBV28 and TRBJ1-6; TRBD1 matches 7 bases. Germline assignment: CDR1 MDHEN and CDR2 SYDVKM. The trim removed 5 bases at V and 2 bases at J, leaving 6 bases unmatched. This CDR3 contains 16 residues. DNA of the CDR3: TGTGCCAGCAGTCCGATCAGGGGGGCCTATAATTCACCCCTCCACTTT. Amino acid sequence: CASSPIRGAYNSPLHF.

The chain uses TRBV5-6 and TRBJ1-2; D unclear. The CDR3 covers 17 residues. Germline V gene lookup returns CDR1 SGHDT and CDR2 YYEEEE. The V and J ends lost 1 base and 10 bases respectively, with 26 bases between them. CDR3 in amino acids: CASSLSGAVDQLPHYTF. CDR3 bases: TGTGCCAGCAGCTTGTCGGGAGCGGTAGACCAACTACCCCACTACACCTTC.

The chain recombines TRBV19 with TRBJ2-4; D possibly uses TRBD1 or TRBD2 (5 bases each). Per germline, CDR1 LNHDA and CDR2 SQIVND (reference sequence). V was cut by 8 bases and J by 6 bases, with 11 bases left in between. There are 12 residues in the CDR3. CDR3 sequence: CASGDPRNIQYF. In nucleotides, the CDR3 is TGTGCCAGTGGGGACCCCCGAAACATTCAGTACTTC.

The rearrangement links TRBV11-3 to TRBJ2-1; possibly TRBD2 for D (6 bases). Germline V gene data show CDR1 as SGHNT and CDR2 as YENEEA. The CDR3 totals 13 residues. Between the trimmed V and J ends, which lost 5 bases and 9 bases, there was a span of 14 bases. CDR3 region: CASSSGPLGEQFF. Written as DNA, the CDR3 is TGTGCCAGCAGCAGCGGGCCGTTGGGTGAGCAGTTCTTC.

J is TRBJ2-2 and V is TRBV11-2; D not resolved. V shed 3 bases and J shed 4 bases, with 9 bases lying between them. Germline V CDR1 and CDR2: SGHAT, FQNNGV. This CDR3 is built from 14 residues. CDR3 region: CASSFRQSTGELFF. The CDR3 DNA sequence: TGTGCCAGCAGCTTTAGGCAGAGCACCGGGGAGCTGTTTTTT. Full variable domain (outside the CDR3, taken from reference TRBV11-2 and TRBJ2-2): EAGVAQSPRYKIIEKRQSVAFWCNPISGHATLYWYQQILGQGPKLLIQFQNNGVVDDSQLPKDRFSAERLKGVDSTLKIQPAKLEDSAVYLCASSFRQSTGELFFGEGSRLTVL.

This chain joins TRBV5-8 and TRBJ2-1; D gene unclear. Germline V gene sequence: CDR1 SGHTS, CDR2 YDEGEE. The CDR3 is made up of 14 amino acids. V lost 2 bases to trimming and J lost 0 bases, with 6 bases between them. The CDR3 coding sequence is TGTGCCAGCAGCTTTACGGGCTCCTACAATGAGCAGTTCTTC. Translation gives CASSFTGSYNEQFF.

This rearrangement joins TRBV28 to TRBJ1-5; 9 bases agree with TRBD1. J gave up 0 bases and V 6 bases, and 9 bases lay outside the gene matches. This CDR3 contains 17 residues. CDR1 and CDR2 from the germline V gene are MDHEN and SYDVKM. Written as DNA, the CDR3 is TGTGCCAGCAGAATAGGGGGGACAGGGATTAGCAATCAGCCCCAGCATTTT. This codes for CASRIGGTGISNQPQHF.

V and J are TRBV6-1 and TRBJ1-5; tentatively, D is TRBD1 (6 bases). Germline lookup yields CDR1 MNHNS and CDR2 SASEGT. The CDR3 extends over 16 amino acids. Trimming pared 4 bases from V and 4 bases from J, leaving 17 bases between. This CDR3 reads CASSGQNRESNQPQHF. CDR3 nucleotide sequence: TGTGCCAGCAGTGGCCAAAACAGGGAGAGTAATCAGCCCCAGCATTTT.

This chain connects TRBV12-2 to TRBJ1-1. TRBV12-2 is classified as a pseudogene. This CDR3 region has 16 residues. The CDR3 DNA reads TGTGCAAGTCGACCGTCAAGCCAGGGAGGAATCACTGAAGCTTTCTTT. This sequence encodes CASRPSSQGGITEAFF.

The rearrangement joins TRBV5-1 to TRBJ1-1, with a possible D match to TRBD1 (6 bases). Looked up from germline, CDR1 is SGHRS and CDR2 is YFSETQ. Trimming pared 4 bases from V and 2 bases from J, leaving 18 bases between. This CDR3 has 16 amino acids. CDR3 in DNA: TGCGCCAGCAGCCGCGCCGGGACATTAACTAACACTGAAGCTTTCTTT. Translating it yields CASSRAGTLTNTEAFF.

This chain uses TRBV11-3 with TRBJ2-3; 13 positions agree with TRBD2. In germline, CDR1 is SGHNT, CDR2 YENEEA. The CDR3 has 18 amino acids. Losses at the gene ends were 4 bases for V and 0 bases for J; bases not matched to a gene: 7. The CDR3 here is CASSSGTSGAPSTDTQYF. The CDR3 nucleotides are TGTGCCAGCAGCTCAGGGACTAGCGGGGCCCCTAGCACAGATACGCAGTATTTT.

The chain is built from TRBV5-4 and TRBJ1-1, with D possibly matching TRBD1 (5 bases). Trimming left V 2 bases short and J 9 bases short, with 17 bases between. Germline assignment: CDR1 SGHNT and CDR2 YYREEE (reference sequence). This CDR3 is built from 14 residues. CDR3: CASSFKDPEGKAFF. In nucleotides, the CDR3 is TGTGCCAGCAGCTTTAAAGACCCTGAGGGGAAAGCTTTCTTT.

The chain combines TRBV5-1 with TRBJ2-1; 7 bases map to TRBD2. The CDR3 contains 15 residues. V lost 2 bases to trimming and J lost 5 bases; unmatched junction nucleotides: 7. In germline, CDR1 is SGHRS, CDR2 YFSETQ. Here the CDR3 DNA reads TGCGCCAGCAGCTTAGGGAGCGGGGTGAACAATGAGCAGTTCTTC. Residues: CASSLGSGVNNEQFF. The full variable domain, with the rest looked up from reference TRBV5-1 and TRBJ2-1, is KAGVTQTPRYLIKTRGQQVTLSCSPISGHRSVSWYQQTPGQGLQFLFEYFSETQRNKGNFPGRFSGRQFSNSRSEMNVSTLELGDSALYLCASSLGSGVNNEQFFGPGTRLTVL.

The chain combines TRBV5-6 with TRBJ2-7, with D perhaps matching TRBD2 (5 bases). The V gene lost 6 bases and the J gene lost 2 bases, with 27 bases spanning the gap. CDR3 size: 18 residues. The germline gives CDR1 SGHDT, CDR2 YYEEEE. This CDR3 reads CASNLASSGPRSPYEQYF. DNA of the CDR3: TGTGCCAGCAACCTAGCTTCTTCCGGGCCTAGAAGCCCCTACGAGCAGTACTTC. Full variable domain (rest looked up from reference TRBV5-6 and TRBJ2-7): DAGVTQSPTHLIKTRGQQVTLRCSPKSGHDTVSWYQQALGQGPQFIFQYYEEEERQRGNFPDRFSGHQFPNYSSELNVNALLLGDSALYLCASNLASSGPRSPYEQYFGPGTRLTVT.